The rows below give T cell receptor beta chains drawn from one sample of a study of regulatory T cells in long-lasting Graves disease. TCRdb independently ran MiXCR on the multiplex PCR reads; one entry per CDR3 protein. The table shows under 450,000 distinct CDR3 sequences, with approximately 23% occurring only once. The sequencing used peripheral blood mononuclear cells (PBMCs), collected when the disease was refractory, from a patient treated with antithyroid drugs. The receptors shown here come from a woman aged 40 to 50 with Graves disease. Each CDR3 is given with its conserved first and last residue. The D gene is left open where the match is weak. Clone size is stated in some rows and not others, as once, few, many or a class when expanded.

TRBV19	TRBJ1-5	-	-	CASGNTGLASEQPQHF	TGTGCCAGCGGTAACACAGGGCTGGCCAGCGAGCAGCCCCAGCATTTT
TRBV29-1	TRBJ2-7	-	TRBD2	CSVAGSGSTTYEQYF	TGCAGCGTTGCGGGTAGCGGGAGTACCACCTACGAGCAGTACTTC
TRBV11-2	TRBJ1-3	-	-	CASSFSQGYRNTIYF	TGTGCCAGCAGCTTTTCCCAGGGGTACCGAAACACCATATATTTT
TRBV20-1	TRBJ2-2	-	TRBD2	CSARDGWLADTGELFF	TGCAGTGCTAGAGATGGATGGCTAGCGGACACCGGGGAGCTGTTTTTT
TRBV19	TRBJ2-2	-	TRBD2	CAKRTGGSRRELFF	TGTGCCAAAAGGACTGGCGGGAGTCGCCGGGAGCTGTTTTTT
TRBV28	TRBJ2-4	many	-	CASSLGRGTKNIQYF	TGTGCCAGCAGTTTAGGCAGGGGAACCAAAAACATTCAGTACTTC
TRBV20-1	TRBJ1-1	few	-	CSAEGQGVDSEAFF	TGCAGTGCAGAGGGGCAGGGAGTGGATTCTGAAGCTTTCTTT
TRBV14	TRBJ2-3	-	-	CASSQTLTDDTDTQYF	TGTGCCAGCAGCCAAACCTTGACTGATGACACAGATACGCAGTATTTT
TRBV5-6	TRBJ1-4	-	TRBD1	CASSWGTAATNEKLFF	TGTGCCAGCAGCTGGGGGACAGCTGCAACTAATGAAAAACTGTTTTTT
TRBV3-1	TRBJ2-7	many	-	CASSQVHEQYF	TGTGCCAGCAGTCAAGTTCACGAGCAGTACTTC
TRBV28	TRBJ2-2	few	TRBD2	CASSRTSAGTGELFF	TGTGCCAGCAGCCGTACTAGCGCGGGCACCGGGGAGCTGTTTTTT
TRBV7-2	TRBJ2-7	few	-	CASSPGRTQDYEQYF	TGTGCCAGCAGCCCCGGTCGGACCCAGGACTACGAGCAGTACTTC
TRBV7-9	TRBJ2-2	-	-	CASSPRLGGGGELFF	TGTGCCAGCAGCCCCCGACTAGGAGGTGGCGGGGAGCTGTTTTTT
TRBV5-6	TRBJ2-4	few	-	CASSPERQNIQYF	TGTGCCAGCAGCCCAGAAAGACAAAACATTCAGTACTTC
TRBV10-3	TRBJ2-7	many	TRBD1	CAISTFIRRDRGSYEQYF	TGTGCCATCAGTACTTTCATACGGCGCGACAGGGGTTCCTACGAGCAGTACTTC
TRBV27	TRBJ2-4	few	-	CASSLGHSKNIQYF	TGTGCCAGCAGCCTTGGACACAGCAAAAACATTCAGTACTTC
TRBV29-1	TRBJ1-1	few	-	CSVVRADSGDTEAFF	TGCAGCGTTGTCCGGGCCGATTCTGGAGACACTGAAGCTTTCTTT
TRBV12-3/TRBV12-4	TRBJ2-2	many	-	CASSLWGRSDGELFF	TGTGCCAGCAGTTTATGGGGGCGCTCGGACGGGGAGCTGTTTTTT
TRBV15	TRBJ1-5	-	-	CATSRGWIGGQEGYNQPQHF	TGTGCCACCAGCAGAGGGTGGATCGGGGGGCAAGAGGGGTACAATCAGCCTCAGCATTTT
TRBV3-1	TRBJ2-2	-	TRBD1	CASSLQDRNGELFF	TGTGCCAGCAGCTTACAGGACAGGAACGGGGAGCTGTTTTTT
TRBV28	TRBJ1-4	many	-	CASSAYLEKLFF	TGTGCCAGCAGCGCGTATTTGGAAAAACTGTTTTTT
TRBV6-5	TRBJ2-7	-	-	CASSYSRTPSYEQYF	TGTGCCAGCAGTTACTCTCGGACCCCATCCTACGAGCAGTACTTC
TRBV19	TRBJ2-3	-	-	CASNGGADTQYF	TGTGCCAGTAACGGCGGCGCAGATACGCAGTATTTT
TRBV28	TRBJ2-3	-	TRBD2	CASSDPVGLAGVGDTQYF	TGTGCCAGCAGTGACCCCGTAGGACTAGCGGGAGTCGGGGATACGCAGTATTTT
TRBV28	TRBJ2-5	many	TRBD2	CASSFFLAGVGETQYF	TGTGCCAGCAGTTTTTTCCTAGCGGGGGTAGGGGAGACCCAGTACTTC
TRBV4-2	TRBJ2-2	-	-	CASSQEGGNGELFF	TGTGCCAGCAGCCAAGAGGGGGGAAACGGGGAGCTGTTTTTT
TRBV2	TRBJ1-6	-	-	CASERDRSYNSPLHF	TGTGCCAGCGAAAGGGACCGCTCCTATAATTCACCCCTCCACTTT
TRBV14	TRBJ2-5	-	-	CASSHQERETQYF	TGTGCCAGCAGCCACCAAGAGAGGGAGACCCAGTACTTC
TRBV6-1	TRBJ1-2	many	-	CASSVGVLYGYTF	TGTGCCAGCAGTGTCGGCGTCCTCTATGGCTACACCTTC
TRBV6-1	TRBJ1-5	few	TRBD1	CASTLTPRQGASQPQHF	TGTGCCAGCACTTTGACTCCGAGACAGGGAGCAAGTCAGCCCCAGCATTTT
TRBV7-9	TRBJ1-2	-	TRBD1	CASSSPDRGYGYTF	TGTGCCAGCAGCTCGCCGGACAGGGGGTATGGCTACACCTTC
TRBV13	TRBJ1-4	many	TRBD1	CASSTGQGVNEKLFF	TGTGCCAGCAGCACCGGACAGGGCGTTAATGAAAAACTGTTTTTT
TRBV20-1	TRBJ2-2	-	TRBD2	CSARPAGGGTGELFF	TGCAGTGCTAGGCCAGCGGGAGGAGGGACCGGGGAGCTGTTTTTT
TRBV28	TRBJ1-1	many	-	CASTHPSGNTEAFF	TGTGCCAGCACCCATCCATCTGGGAACACTGAAGCTTTCTTT
TRBV7-2	TRBJ1-5	many	-	CASSLFRSNQPQHF	TGTGCCAGCAGCTTATTCCGGTCCAATCAGCCCCAGCATTTT
TRBV28	TRBJ1-5	many	-	CASSPITAQPQHF	TGTGCCAGCAGTCCAATTACGGCTCAGCCCCAGCATTTT
TRBV19	TRBJ2-2	-	-	CASSSRGPSANTGELFF	TGTGCCAGTAGTTCTAGGGGCCCCTCCGCGAACACCGGGGAGCTGTTTTTT
TRBV2	TRBJ1-6	many	TRBD1	CASSEADRPLNSPLHF	TGTGCCAGCAGTGAAGCGGACAGGCCATTAAATTCACCCCTCCACTTT
TRBV11-2	TRBJ2-7	many	TRBD2	CASSLVGSGITEQYF	TGTGCCAGCAGCTTAGTGGGTAGCGGGATAACAGAGCAGTACTTC
TRBV5-1	TRBJ2-7	few	-	CASSFKLRASLSYEQYF	TGCGCCAGCAGCTTTAAATTACGGGCTAGCCTCTCCTACGAGCAGTACTTC
TRBV28	TRBJ2-2	many	-	CASRLVNTGELFF	TGTGCCAGCAGACTAGTAAACACCGGGGAGCTGTTTTTT
TRBV7-9	TRBJ1-3	-	-	CASSPPGPGTTGNTIYF	TGTGCCAGCAGCCCGCCGGGCCCCGGGACCACTGGAAACACCATATATTTT
TRBV2	TRBJ2-7	many	-	CATIKGGGSYEQYF	TGTGCCACCATAAAAGGGGGAGGGTCCTACGAGCAGTACTTC
TRBV5-1	TRBJ1-2	-	-	CASSLGPGFVLWDGYTF	TGCGCCAGCAGCTTGGGGCCAGGTTTTGTTTTATGGGATGGCTACACCTTC
TRBV28	TRBJ1-2	many	-	CASRPTGSYGYTF	TGTGCCAGCAGACCCACAGGAAGCTATGGCTACACCTTC
TRBV5-6	TRBJ1-1	few	TRBD1	CASSVGQVTEAFF	TGTGCCAGCAGTGTTGGACAGGTCACTGAAGCTTTCTTT
TRBV2	TRBJ1-5	many	-	CASSDAGTPSNQPQHF	TGTGCCAGCAGTGACGCCGGGACGCCGAGCAATCAGCCCCAGCATTTT
TRBV28	TRBJ1-3	few	-	CASSLGTGHSGNTIYF	TGTGCCAGCAGTTTAGGAACAGGGCACTCTGGAAACACCATATATTTT
TRBV7-9	TRBJ1-5	many	-	CASSSTDSNQPQHF	TGTGCCAGCAGCTCGACAGATAGCAATCAGCCCCAGCATTTT
TRBV11-2	TRBJ1-4	many	-	CASRRWGSTNEKLFF	TGTGCCAGCAGACGGTGGGGGTCAACTAATGAAAAACTGTTTTTT
TRBV28	TRBJ2-7	-	-	CASRERTVLPGEQYF	TGTGCCAGCAGGGAACGGACAGTCCTACCGGGCGAGCAGTACTTC
TRBV6-5	TRBJ1-4	-	-	CASSSPAGDEKLFF	TGTGCCAGCAGTTCCCCGGCAGGAGATGAAAAACTGTTTTTT
TRBV9	TRBJ2-3	few	TRBD2	CASSARTSGSKDTQYF	TGTGCCAGCAGCGCCAGGACTAGCGGGAGTAAGGATACGCAGTATTTT
TRBV5-1	TRBJ2-5	few	-	CASSWTNQETQYF	TGCGCCAGCAGCTGGACGAACCAAGAGACCCAGTACTTC
TRBV2	TRBJ2-3	few	-	CASSLTRNRADTQYF	TGTGCCAGCAGCCTGACCCGAAACCGGGCAGATACGCAGTATTTT
TRBV12-3/TRBV12-4	TRBJ1-5	few	TRBD1	CASRITGGNQPQHF	TGTGCCAGCAGAATCACAGGGGGCAATCAGCCCCAGCATTTT
TRBV3-1	TRBJ1-4	many	-	CASSQDSRKLFF	TGTGCCAGCAGCCAAGATTCGAGGAAACTGTTTTTT
TRBV5-1	TRBJ2-6	once	-	CASSLRGGTSGANVLTF	TGCGCCAGCAGCTTAAGGGGGGGCACCTCTGGGGCCAACGTCCTGACTTTC
TRBV12-3/TRBV12-4	TRBJ2-7	many	-	CASSLIASRPPYEQYF	TGTGCCAGCAGTTTAATCGCTAGCCGACCCCCCTACGAGCAGTACTTC